Each of the 11 T cell receptor beta chains below was sequenced from the same sample in a study of cytomegalovirus exposure and HLA in healthy donors. The PCR ran on 60 Vbeta and 13 Jbeta primers. This table comes from immunoSEQ multiplex PCR, and its TCRdb copy is limited to in-frame clones, with some not included. The sample holds roughly 150,000 clones; around 80% are singletons and the top ten take about 5.6%. Sample: PBMCs. These receptors all stem from a man in his thirties or forties in good health and CMV-seropositive.

The CDR3 bases are TGCGCCAGCAGCCGGAGGAGCGCGGGGGGGTACAATGAGCAGTTCTTC. Amino acid sequence: CASSRRSAGGYNEQFF. The chain employs TRBV4-3 and TRBJ2-1, with TRBD2 matching over 9 bases. In germline, CDR1 is LGHNA, CDR2 YSLEER. CDR3 length: 16 residues. J gave up 4 bases and V 4 bases, and 8 bases lay outside the gene matches.

The V call is TRBV27, the J call TRBJ2-1, with TRBD2 matching 10 bases. CDR3 size: 15 residues. Looked up from germline, CDR1 is MNHEY and CDR2 is SMNVEV (reference sequence). With 3 bases clipped from V and 8 bases from J, the junction kept 7 bases outside the gene matches. CDR3 bases: TGTGCCAGCAGTTTGATACCTAGCGGGAGAGATGAGCAGTTCTTC. Translated: CASSLIPSGRDEQFF.

The CDR3 DNA sequence: TGTGCCATCCGGGGGGCCTTCAGTACAGATACGCAGTATTTT. Translated, it gives CAIRGAFSTDTQYF. The chain couples TRBV10-3 to TRBJ2-3; D perhaps matches TRBD2 (7 bases). Per germline, CDR1 ENHRY and CDR2 SYGVKD. This CDR3 contains 14 residues. Between the trimmed V and J ends, which lost 8 bases and 3 bases, there was a span of 15 bases.

The chain uses TRBV6-5 and TRBJ1-4, with D possibly matching TRBD1 (5 bases). The V end lost 8 bases, the J end lost 3 bases, and 13 bases lay between the germline ends. The CDR3 runs 14 residues. The germline CDR1 and CDR2 sequences are MNHEY and SVGAGI. The DNA of the CDR3 is TGTGCCAGCCGCGTTCAGGGATCTAATGAAAAACTGTTTTTT. Translated, it gives CASRVQGSNEKLFF.

J is TRBJ2-3 and V is TRBV28; 8 positions match TRBD2. Germline CDR1 and CDR2: MDHEN and SYDVKM. With 3 bases clipped from V and 2 bases from J, the junction kept 13 bases outside the gene matches. This CDR3 contains 18 residues. The CDR3 loop is CASSLGFLRGESTDTQYF. As DNA, the CDR3 is TGTGCCAGCAGTTTGGGTTTTCTGCGGGGGGAGTCCACAGATACGCAGTATTTT.

The rearrangement links TRBV28 to TRBJ1-1; tentatively, D is TRBD1 (5 bases). V lost 6 bases and J 1 base, leaving 12 bases between the germline ends. CDR3 length: 14 amino acids. Germline-derived CDR1 and CDR2 are MDHEN and SYDVKM. As DNA, the CDR3 is TGTGCCAGCAGCCAGGGACTGGGGAACACTGAAGCTTTCTTT. Its protein is CASSQGLGNTEAFF.

The V call is TRBV6-6, the J call TRBJ2-7; D possibly corresponds to TRBD2 (6 bases). Between the trimmed V and J ends, which lost 5 bases and 7 bases, there was a span of 9 bases. There are 11 residues in the CDR3. The germline V gene encodes CDR1 MNHNY and CDR2 SVGAGI (reference sequence). The CDR3: CASSTAGEQYF. The CDR3 DNA reads TGTGCCAGCAGTACCGCGGGGGAGCAGTACTTC.

CDR3 nucleotide sequence: TGTGCCAGCAGAACCTCAGGGGGGCAGCCCCAGCATTTT. Its protein is CASRTSGGQPQHF. The gene calls are TRBV28 and TRBJ1-5, with 7 bases aligning to TRBD1. The germline CDR1 and CDR2 sequences are MDHEN and SYDVKM. V lost 6 bases to trimming and J lost 7 bases; unmatched junction nucleotides: 6. The CDR3 runs 13 residues.

This sequence joins TRBV6-5 and TRBJ2-2; D is possibly TRBD2 (7 bases). Germline CDR1 is MNHEY and CDR2 is SVGAGI. V was clipped by 5 bases and J by 2 bases, with 12 bases between them. This CDR3 contains 15 residues. The CDR3 loop is CASSKGGRNTGELFF. CDR3 bases: TGTGCCAGCAGTAAGGGGGGGCGAAACACCGGGGAGCTGTTTTTT.

The gene calls are TRBV7-2 and TRBJ2-2; 7 bases match TRBD1. The length of the CDR3 is 15 residues. Germline CDR1 is SGHTA and CDR2 is FQGNSA. With 0 bases clipped from V and 4 bases from J, the junction kept 2 bases outside the gene matches. CDR3 amino acids: CASSLAAGGTGELFF. For the CDR3, the DNA is TGTGCCAGCAGCTTAGCGGCAGGGGGCACCGGGGAGCTGTTTTTT. The full variable domain, in which reference TRBV7-2 and TRBJ2-2 provide the parts outside the CDR3, is GAGVSQSPSNKVTEKGKDVELRCDPISGHTALYWYRQSLGQGLEFLIYFQGNSAPDKSGLPSDRFSAERTGGSVSTLTIQRTQQEDSAVYLCASSLAAGGTGELFFGEGSRLTVL.

The chain is built from TRBV5-1 and TRBJ2-3; the match to TRBD1 covers 7 bases. With V trimmed by 4 bases and J by 1 base, 9 bases remained unmatched. From germline, CDR1 is SGHRS and CDR2 YFSETQ. The CDR3 sequence is 16 residues long. In nucleotides, the CDR3 is TGCGCCAGCAGCCCCCCGAGACAGGGAGGCACAGATACGCAGTATTTT. It translates to CASSPPRQGGTDTQYF.